These 3 T cell receptor beta chains were sequenced from one sample in a study of breast tumors, draining lymph nodes, adjacent tissues. Breast cancer patients provided tissue from their axillary draining lymph nodes. TCRdb itself ran the multiplex PCR reads through MiXCR, one entry per CDR3 protein. The sample yields 150,000 to 200,000 distinct CDR3 sequences, roughly a third seen once. Sequenced material: axillary lymph node tissue. The receptor set was obtained from a female donor with breast cancer. Some clones in this sample may be carry-over from other donors' samples.

As for this clonotype: Mismatch with germline at one junction end may stem from a read error. This chain uses TRBV15 with TRBJ2-7; D is possibly TRBD1 or TRBD2 (6 bases each). This CDR3 comprises 15 residues. CDR1 LNHNV and CDR2 YYDKDF come from the germline V gene (reference sequence). For the CDR3, the DNA is TGTGCCACCAGCAGCGTTGAAGGGGGTGAAGGGGGGCACCACTTC. Translating it yields CATSSVEGGEGGHHF.

This clonotype was recorded at least ten times. The rearrangement links TRBV7-8 to TRBJ1-2; 8 bases are a match to TRBD1. V shed 5 bases, J shed 0 bases, and the junction held 8 bases outside the gene matches. This CDR3 is built from 16 residues. Germline assignment: CDR1 SGHVS and CDR2 FQNEAQ. In DNA form, the CDR3 reads TGTGCCAGCAGCCCGGACAGGGTCCCAGCTAACTATGGCTACACCTTC. Translated, it gives CASSPDRVPANYGYTF.

There are many counts of this clonotype. This sequence joins TRBV7-6 and TRBJ2-1; D gene unclear. V was trimmed by 5 bases and J by 2 bases, leaving 13 bases between them. Germline CDR1 and CDR2: SGHVS and FNYEAQ. The CDR3 runs 15 residues. CDR3 in DNA: TGTGCCAGCAGCCGCAACACCGGACCCTACAATGAGCAGTTCTTC. It specifies CASSRNTGPYNEQFF.